These 23 T cell receptor beta chains share one sample of origin, sequenced in a study of T-cell memory formation after mild COVID-19. Via MiXCR, TCRdb re-called the 5' RACE reads, giving one row per CDR3 protein. The repertoire includes some 300,000 distinct CDR3 sequences, approximately 19% of them detected once, and over 20% sits in the top ten. Sequencing used PBMCs or a T cell subset sorted from them (not recorded which). The receptors were gathered from a young man who had mild COVID-19 (a few samples of this study predate the infection). Cell type and time point are not known.

The chain employs TRBV13 and TRBJ2-4, with a tentative D call TRBD2 (5 bases). CDR3 length: 14 amino acids. Germline CDR1 reads PRHDT; CDR2 reads FYEKMQ (reference sequence). V lost 5 bases and J 7 bases, leaving 15 bases between the germline ends. As DNA, the CDR3 is TGTGCCAGCAGCGAGGGCCTAAGAAGGAACATTCAGTACTTC. Protein: CASSEGLRRNIQYF.

This clonotype was found a few times. The chain has TRBV12-3 or TRBV12-4 and TRBJ1-1; a possible D gene is TRBD1 (5 bases). The V end was cut by 6 bases, the J end by 9 bases, with 11 bases between. The CDR3 has 11 residues. CDR3 residues: CASRFDSQAFF. The CDR3 nucleotides read TGTGCCAGCAGGTTTGACAGTCAAGCTTTCTTT.

Turning to this clonotype: Mismatch with germline at one junction end may stem from a read error. The V and J genes are TRBV4-1 and TRBJ1-2; D gene ambiguous. Germline-derived CDR1 and CDR2 are MGHRA and YSYEKL. The CDR3 is 9 amino acids. CDR3 protein: CASSQGPPF. The CDR3 DNA reads as TGCGCCAGCAGCCAAGGCCCTCCCTTC.

This clonotype showed up many times. The J gene is TRBJ1-2, the V gene TRBV20-1, with D tentatively TRBD1 (6 bases). The V end was cut by 0 bases, the J end by 7 bases, with 12 bases between. CDR1 is DFQATT and CDR2 is SNEGSKA in the germline V gene (reference sequence). This CDR3 has 13 amino acids. CDR3 protein: CSARDGTSGGYTF. In DNA form, the CDR3 reads TGCAGTGCTAGAGATGGGACATCGGGTGGCTACACCTTC.

This clonotype has a handful of counts. Written as DNA, the CDR3 is TGTGCCATCAGTGAGTCGGTGTCAGGGGTCTACGAGCAGTACTTC. Translation: CAISESVSGVYEQYF. This chain connects TRBV10-3 to TRBJ2-7; tentatively, D is TRBD1 (6 bases). There are 15 residues in the CDR3. V dropped 0 bases and J dropped 3 bases, with 12 bases sitting between them. Germline V gives CDR1 ENHRY, CDR2 SYGVKD.

This clonotype was seen repeatedly, ten times or more. The rearrangement links TRBV7-8 to TRBJ1-2; D gene uncertain. V lost 2 bases and J lost 0, with 7 bases in between. Germline V gene sequence: CDR1 SGHVS, CDR2 FQNEAQ. CDR3 size: 14 residues. Written as DNA, the CDR3 is TGTGCCAGCAGCTTAACGGGCGCTAACTATGGCTACACCTTC. Translating gives CASSLTGANYGYTF.

As concerns this clonotype: One end of the junction varies from germline; a read error may be responsible. The chain uses TRBV20-1 and TRBJ1-4; the D is unclear. There are 14 residues in the CDR3. CDR1 is DFQATT and CDR2 is SNEGSKA in the germline V gene (reference sequence). CDR3 sequence (DNA): TGCAGTGCAAGAGCCGGGGATACTAATGAAAAACTGTTTTTT. Its translation: CSARAGDTNEKLFF.

This clonotype has more than one count but fewer than ten. V usage is TRBV6-5 and J usage is TRBJ2-5, with D possibly matching TRBD1 (6 bases). V lost 0 bases and J lost 2, with 7 bases in between. Germline V CDR1 and CDR2: MNHEY, SVGAGI. This CDR3 region has 14 residues. The CDR3 loop reads CASSYSDRQETQYF. The CDR3 nucleotides read TGTGCCAGCAGTTACTCGGACAGACAAGAGACCCAGTACTTC.

This clonotype was seen a few times. This rearrangement joins TRBV5-1 to TRBJ2-5, with 12 bases lining up with TRBD2. The CDR3 is 17 amino acids. V dropped 0 bases and J dropped 1; count of bases not matched to a gene: 4. Germline CDR1 SGHRS, CDR2 YFSETQ. The CDR3 loop is CASSLVPGLAGQETQYF. CDR3 nucleotides: TGCGCCAGCAGCTTGGTACCGGGACTAGCGGGCCAAGAGACCCAGTACTTC.

The table lists this clonotype with a few counts. The chain is built from TRBV13 and TRBJ2-3; D unresolved. The CDR3 has 13 amino acids. CDR1 and CDR2 from the germline V gene are PRHDT and FYEKMQ (reference sequence). The ends were cut back, 5 bases at V and 4 bases at J, with 10 bases in the middle. CDR3 loop: CASSGPQADTQYF. DNA of the CDR3: TGTGCCAGCAGCGGCCCCCAGGCAGATACGCAGTATTTT.

V and J are TRBV29-1 and TRBJ2-7, with D hard to call. The ends were cut back, 4 bases at V and 10 bases at J, with 17 bases in the middle. The CDR3 is made up of 12 amino acids. Germline V gene data show CDR1 as SQVTM and CDR2 as ANQGSEA. The CDR3 DNA sequence: TGCAGCGTTGTCTTCGCCGAGTCCTCCCAGTACTTC. The encoded protein is CSVVFAESSQYF.

This clonotype was detected only a few times. J is TRBJ2-1 and V is TRBV7-9, with 15 nucleotides matching TRBD2. The junction had 11 bases not matched to a gene; V was cut back by 6 bases and J by 8 bases. The CDR3 extends over 17 amino acids. CDR1 is SEHNR and CDR2 is FQNEAQ in the germline V gene (reference sequence). The CDR3 loop reads CASRTGTSGGFSDEQFF. The CDR3 DNA follows: TGTGCCAGCAGGACTGGGACTAGCGGGGGGTTTAGCGATGAGCAGTTCTTC.

This clonotype came up a few times. The chain couples TRBV10-2 to TRBJ2-7; 8 bases fit TRBD1. This CDR3 has 13 residues. Germline lookup yields CDR1 WSHSY and CDR2 SAAADI. Trimming at V came to 8 bases and at J to 2 bases, leaving 5 bases not matched to a gene. The chain's CDR3 is CASRWDRTYEQYV. DNA of the CDR3: TGCGCCAGCCGATGGGACAGGACCTACGAGCAGTACGTC.

This chain links TRBV27 with TRBJ2-7; D unresolved. The CDR3 spans 9 residues. V was shortened by 7 bases and J by 6 bases, with 4 bases between the two germline ends. Germline CDR1 and CDR2: MNHEY and SMNVEV (reference sequence). CDR3 loop: CASIVEQYV. CDR3 DNA: TGTGCCAGCATCGTCGAGCAGTACGTC.

This clonotype was seen just once. The chain couples TRBV4-3 to TRBJ1-5; D remains unclear. The germline V and J ends were trimmed by 0 bases and 11 bases, with 17 bases remaining between them. This CDR3 region has 15 residues. Germline loops: CDR1 LGHNA, CDR2 YSLEER. CDR3 in amino acids: CASSQDLTPQWAQHF. CDR3 DNA: TGCGCCAGCAGCCAAGATCTCACGCCCCAATGGGCCCAGCATTTT.

This clonotype was seen ten or more times. The chain has TRBV20-1 and TRBJ2-1; the match to TRBD2 covers 7 bases. J gave up 4 bases and V 6 bases, and 3 bases lay outside the gene matches. The CDR3 contains 12 residues. The germline gives CDR1 DFQATT, CDR2 SNEGSKA (reference sequence). CDR3 sequence: CSAQREYNEQFF. In nucleotides, the CDR3 is TGCAGTGCCCAGCGGGAATACAATGAGCAGTTCTTC.

The chain joins TRBV7-6 to TRBJ2-5; D may be TRBD2 (6 bases). The V gene's germline CDR1 is SGHVS and CDR2 FNYEAQ. The V end lost 5 bases, the J end lost 5 bases, and 9 bases lay between the germline ends. This CDR3 is built from 12 residues. CDR3 nucleotide sequence: TGTGCCAGCAGCCGGGACTCCGAGACCCAGTACTTC. Protein product: CASSRDSETQYF.

This clonotype was seen a few times. V and J are TRBV5-1 and TRBJ1-1; D possibly corresponds to TRBD1 (6 bases). The germline V and J ends were trimmed by 3 bases and 1 base, with 13 bases remaining between them. CDR3 length: 15 residues. From germline, CDR1 is SGHRS and CDR2 YFSETQ. This chain's CDR3 is CASSSRQDRNTEAFF. As DNA, the CDR3 is TGCGCCAGCAGCTCCCGACAGGACCGGAACACTGAAGCTTTCTTT.

This rearrangement joins TRBV15 to TRBJ1-1; D unresolved. With 5 bases removed from V and 0 bases from J, the gap between germline ends came to 4 bases. This CDR3 is built from 12 residues. Germline V gives CDR1 LNHNV, CDR2 YYDKDF (reference sequence). CDR3 DNA: TGTGCCACCAGCTCGCTGAACACTGAAGCTTTCTTT. Translation gives CATSSLNTEAFF. Looking up the rest from reference TRBV15 and TRBJ1-1 gives the full variable domain: DAMVIQNPRYQVTQFGKPVTLSCSQTLNHNVMYWYQQKSSQAPKLLFHYYDKDFNNEADTPDNFQSRRPNTSFCFLDIRSPGLGDTAMYLCATSSLNTEAFFGQGTRLTVV.

This chain connects TRBV6-6 to TRBJ2-5; a possible D gene is TRBD2 (7 bases). Per the germline V gene, CDR1 is MNHNY and CDR2 is SVGAGI (reference sequence). Trimming left V 4 bases short and J 4 bases short, with 13 bases between. This CDR3 is 14 amino acids long. The CDR3, as DNA: TGTGCCAGCAGTTCCGGGGGGCTTGGAGAGACCCAGTACTTC. Protein: CASSSGGLGETQYF.

This clonotype was counted at least ten times. The chain couples TRBV6-5 to TRBJ2-5, with a tentative D call TRBD1 (6 bases). CDR1 is MNHEY and CDR2 is SVGAGI in the germline V gene. V was pared by 0 bases and J by 4 bases, with 9 bases between. The CDR3 has 14 amino acids. The CDR3 nucleotides read TGTGCCAGCAGTTACTCGGGCAGGGGAGAGACCCAGTACTTC. Protein: CASSYSGRGETQYF.

This clonotype was found a few times. J is TRBJ1-3 and V is TRBV3-1; a possible D gene is TRBD1 (5 bases). CDR1 and CDR2 from the germline V gene are LGHDT and YNNKEL (reference sequence). The CDR3 is 16 amino acids. The V and J ends lost 7 bases and 1 base respectively, with 17 bases between them. DNA of the CDR3: TGTGCCAGCACCGGTGGGGCTCCTTTTTCTGGAAACACCATATATTTT. Translated, it gives CASTGGAPFSGNTIYF.

This clonotype was counted only a few times. This chain connects TRBV7-6 to TRBJ2-1, with D possibly TRBD1 on 6 matching bases. V shed 5 bases and J shed 1 base, with 12 bases lying between them. This CDR3 is built from 15 residues. Germline lookup yields CDR1 SGHVS and CDR2 FNYEAQ. In DNA form, the CDR3 reads TGTGCCAGCAGCATCAAGGACAGTTCCTACAATGAGCAGTTCTTC. Protein sequence: CASSIKDSSYNEQFF. Complete variable domain (other parts from reference TRBV7-6 and TRBJ2-1): GAGVSQSPRYKVTKRGQDVALRCDPISGHVSLYWYRQALGQGPEFLTYFNYEAQQDKSGLPNDRFSAERPEGSISTLTIQRTEQRDSAMYRCASSIKDSSYNEQFFGPGTRLTVL.